This is a list of T cell receptor beta chains from one sample in a study of T cell responses to AZD1222 COVID-19 vaccine. Clones were sequenced by immunoSEQ multiplex PCR, and TCRdb holds only the in-frame ones, with some missing. Among approximately 260,000 clones listed, 85% to 95% were seen once. The sample was peripheral blood, taken on day 0 of AZD1222 vaccination. Source of these receptors: an adult in good health. Both conserved end residues are part of each CDR3. A D gene is named only where the DNA matches it firmly. Clone size is given for some rows only: seen once, a few or many times, or a class if the clone is expanded.

j_gene,v_gene,d_gene,abundance,CDR3nt,CDR3aa
TRBJ1-1,TRBV19,NA,NA,TGTGCCAGTAGGACCCAGGGTTCGGAGGGAACCACTGAAGCTTTCTTT,CASRTQGSEGTTEAFF
TRBJ1-4,TRBV5-1,TRBD1,NA,TGCGCCAGCAGCTTGTTAGGGACAGGGGATGAAAAACTGTTTTTT,CASSLLGTGDEKLFF
TRBJ2-7,TRBV5-5,NA,NA,TGTGCCAGCGGCCGGGTGGGGGCGCCTGGGACCAGCTCCTACGAGCAGTACTTC,CASGRVGAPGTSSYEQYF
TRBJ1-5,TRBV6-5,NA,NA,TGTGCCAGCAGTTCCCCCGTGGGTAATCAGCCCCAGCATTTT,CASSSPVGNQPQHF
TRBJ2-7,TRBV6-5,TRBD2,NA,TGTGCCAGCAGTTACGCGCTAGCGGGAGATTACGAGCAGTACTTC,CASSYALAGDYEQYF
TRBJ1-1,TRBV29-1,TRBD1,once,TGCAGCGTTGAGAGGGGGCCGGCTTTCTTT,CSVERGPAFF
TRBJ2-1,TRBV30,TRBD2,NA,TGTGCCTGGAGGCAAACTAGCGGGAGGGCGGGGTACAATGAGCAGTTCTTC,CAWRQTSGRAGYNEQFF
TRBJ2-7,TRBV5-1,TRBD1,NA,TGCGCCAGCAGCTTGACTGGGACAGGGGGCGGGTACGAGCAGTACTTC,CASSLTGTGGGYEQYF
TRBJ2-7,TRBV6-5,NA,NA,TGTGCCAGTCTCCTACACCCAGGGGTGAACTACGAGCAGTACTTC,CASLLHPGVNYEQYF
TRBJ2-7,TRBV7-9,NA,NA,TGTGCCAGCAGCTTAGGGACAGTACCCCAGTACAAGCAGTACTTC,CASSLGTVPQYKQYF
TRBJ2-1,TRBV5-4,TRBD2,NA,TGTGCCAGCAGCCCACGGACTAGCGGAGCTTACAATGAGCAGTTCTTC,CASSPRTSGAYNEQFF
TRBJ2-2,TRBV5-1,NA,NA,TGCGCCAGCAGGAACACCGGGGAGCTGTTTTTT,CASRNTGELFF
TRBJ1-1,TRBV5-8,NA,NA,TGTGCCAGCAGCGGGGACCCATACACTGAAGCTTTCTTT,CASSGDPYTEAFF
TRBJ1-1,TRBV7-2,NA,NA,TGTGCCAGCAGCTTTGACATGAACACTGAAGCTTTCTTT,CASSFDMNTEAFF
TRBJ2-7,TRBV4-1,TRBD2,NA,TGCGCCAGCAGCCAAGTGAGCGGGGGGAACTACGAGCAGTACTTC,CASSQVSGGNYEQYF
TRBJ2-2,TRBV11-1,TRBD2,once,TGTGCCAGCAGCTCGGGACTAGCTGGCGGGGAGCTGTTTTTT,CASSSGLAGGELFF
TRBJ1-2,TRBV2,TRBD1,NA,TGTGCCAGCAGTGGCGGGCAGGGGGCTCTCTATGGCTACACCTTC,CASSGGQGALYGYTF
TRBJ2-7,TRBV7-9,NA,NA,TGTGCCAGCAGCATCGACAGAGGGTTGGAGTACTTC,CASSIDRGLEYF
TRBJ1-2,TRBV3-1/TRBV3-2,NA,NA,TGTGCCAGCAGCAGGGCGGGTGGCTACACCTTC,CASSRAGGYTF
TRBJ1-5,TRBV6-6,TRBD1,NA,TGTGCCAGCAGTCGACCGACAGGGGCCGCAAGTCAGCCCCAGCATTTT,CASSRPTGAASQPQHF
TRBJ1-6,TRBV14,NA,NA,TGTGCCAGCAGCTCTCAACCGGCAGGGGCCGGATCACCCCTCCACTTT,CASSSQPAGAGSPLHF
TRBJ2-1,TRBV4-1,NA,NA,TGCGCCAGCAGCCTTTGGTCCGACAGAGTGACCTACAATGAGCAGTTCTTC,CASSLWSDRVTYNEQFF